This TCR beta chain was recorded in a study of T cells after yellow fever vaccination. This clonotype was detected many times. TCRdb passed the 5' RACE reads through MiXCR, listing each CDR3 protein once. This table has under 150,000 distinct CDR3 sequences, over 7% appearing once. Trimming stripped 7 bases from V and 9 bases from J, with 16 bases between. The germline V gene encodes CDR1 SGHAT and CDR2 FQNNGV. The CDR3 spans 13 residues. The rearrangement uses TRBV11-2 and TRBJ2-1; D not certain. The material sequenced was CD4+ T cells sorted from PBMCs, taken 5 days after the yellow fever booster vaccination. This clonotype was sampled from a man aged 25 to 45 who received the YFV17D yellow fever vaccine. CDR3 in amino acids: CASTVNSWGEQFF. CDR3 DNA: TGTGCCAGCACCGTAAATAGCTGGGGTGAGCAGTTCTTC.